These 24 T cell receptor beta chains were all obtained from the same sample, sequenced in a study of blood T cell repertoires in COVID-19. Clones were sequenced by immunoSEQ multiplex PCR, and TCRdb holds only the in-frame ones, with some missing. The sample includes about 330,000 clones, about 87% of them seen just once. The sequencing input was PBMCs or T cells enriched from blood (not recorded which). These receptor sequences come from a young man who had recovered from COVID-19.

The chain carries TRBV5-6 and TRBJ1-2; 12 nucleotides align to TRBD1. V lost 3 bases and J lost 4; bases outside the gene matches: 13. Germline lookup yields CDR1 SGHDT and CDR2 YYEEEE. The CDR3 length is 18 residues. The DNA of the CDR3 is TGTGCCAGCAGCTGGGGGACAGGGGGCCCATCTCGCGGCTATGGCTACACCTTC. Amino acids: CASSWGTGGPSRGYGYTF.

This clone was seen a single time. This chain connects TRBV5-8 to TRBJ1-5; 7 nucleotides agree with TRBD1. The V gene's germline CDR1 is SGHTS and CDR2 YDEGEE. The CDR3 loop spans 15 amino acids. The J segment lost 4 bases and the V segment lost 3 bases, leaving 7 bases of the junction unmatched. CDR3 amino acids: CASSSGTERNQPQHF. CDR3 nucleotides: TGTGCCAGCAGCTCCGGGACAGAGCGGAATCAGCCCCAGCATTTT.

The chain joins TRBV7-8 to TRBJ1-4, with 9 bases matching TRBD1. The V and J ends lost 2 bases and 5 bases, in that order; junction bases with no gene match: 9. CDR1 and CDR2 from the germline V gene are SGHVS and FQNEAQ. CDR3 length: 17 residues. CDR3: CASSLWDQGTGNEKLFF. DNA of the CDR3: TGTGCCAGCAGCTTATGGGACCAGGGGACAGGGAATGAAAAACTGTTTTTT.

The rearrangement joins TRBV2 to TRBJ2-7, with D perhaps TRBD2 (5 bases). V lost 7 bases and J 0 bases, leaving 25 bases between the germline ends. The CDR3 spans 18 residues. Germline V gives CDR1 SNHLY, CDR2 FYNNEI. The CDR3: CASIAGIIRRLPSYEQYF. DNA of the CDR3: TGTGCCAGCATTGCCGGGATCATTCGCCGTTTACCCTCCTACGAGCAGTACTTC.

This clone has a handful of counts. The chain employs TRBV11-3 and TRBJ2-1, with TRBD1 matching over 7 bases. CDR1 and CDR2 from the germline V gene are SGHNT and YENEEA. V lost 2 bases, J lost 3 bases, and 1 base stayed unmatched. The CDR3 length is 14 residues. The CDR3 DNA follows: TGTGCCAGCAGCTTACAGGGGGACTACAATGAGCAGTTCTTC. This codes for CASSLQGDYNEQFF.

As to this clone: The sample has other DNA sequences that encode this CDR3 too. The genes are TRBV7-9 and TRBJ2-5, with D maybe TRBD1 (6 bases). V was clipped by 0 bases and J by 4 bases, with 6 bases between them. Germline values: CDR1 SEHNR, CDR2 FQNEAQ (reference sequence). This CDR3 contains 13 residues. This CDR3 reads CASSLAGGETQYF. CDR3 bases: TGTGCCAGCAGCTTAGCAGGGGGAGAGACCCAGTACTTC.

This chain links TRBV7-9 with TRBJ1-1; 7 bases match TRBD1. Trimming at V came to 4 bases and at J to 11 bases, leaving 13 bases not matched to a gene. Germline V CDR1 and CDR2: SEHNR, FQNEAQ (reference sequence). The CDR3 length is 14 residues. This CDR3 is CASSSSFVWTGAFF. The DNA of the CDR3 is TGTGCCAGCAGCTCGAGTTTCGTCTGGACAGGCGCTTTCTTT.

The rearrangement links TRBV24-1 to TRBJ1-4; a weak D match, TRBD1 (5 bases). The CDR3 totals 15 residues. Looked up from germline, CDR1 is KGHDR and CDR2 is SFDVKD. V was cut by 5 bases and J by 6 bases, with 15 bases left in between. CDR3: CATSACRGWYEKLFF. CDR3 in DNA: TGTGCCACCAGTGCTTGTAGGGGTTGGTATGAAAAACTGTTTTTT.

The rearrangement links TRBV24-1 to TRBJ1-1, with 10 bases lining up with TRBD1. The ends lost 3 bases at V and 3 bases at J; junction bases unmatched: 12. Per germline, CDR1 KGHDR and CDR2 SFDVKD. The CDR3 is 18 amino acids. The CDR3 DNA sequence: TGTGCCACCAGTGATCGGGATGACAGGGGGCAAAGGGACACTGAAGCTTTCTTT. Translated, it gives CATSDRDDRGQRDTEAFF.

This chain joins TRBV5-5 and TRBJ1-5; D is unresolved. V was clipped by 0 bases and J by 3 bases, with 7 bases between them. Germline CDR1 SGHKS, CDR2 YYEKEE (reference sequence). The CDR3 extends over 14 amino acids. CDR3 sequence: CASSLGPDNQPQHF. CDR3 in DNA: TGTGCCAGCAGCTTGGGGCCCGACAATCAGCCCCAGCATTTT.

The rearrangement links TRBV7-2 to TRBJ1-3; D possibly corresponds to TRBD1 (6 bases). Germline CDR1 SGHTA, CDR2 FQGNSA. CDR3 length equals 14 residues. Trimming pared 11 bases from V and 5 bases from J, leaving 19 bases between. As DNA, the CDR3 is TGTGCCTCCGGGGAAACAGGGTTGAGAAACACCATATATTTT. Amino acid sequence: CASGETGLRNTIYF.

This rearrangement joins TRBV5-1 to TRBJ1-2; TRBD1 matches 7 bases. This CDR3 contains 13 residues. V gave up 4 bases and J gave up 7 bases; unmatched junction bases: 7. The germline gives CDR1 SGHRS, CDR2 YFSETQ. DNA of the CDR3: TGCGCCAGCAGCCCCACACAGGGGTTTGGCTACACCTTC. It encodes CASSPTQGFGYTF.

The chain employs TRBV6-5 and TRBJ1-1; 7 nucleotides match TRBD1. Germline lookup yields CDR1 MNHEY and CDR2 SVGAGI. This CDR3 has 15 residues. CDR3 in amino acids: CATRLVYRGSTEAFF. The CDR3 region has the DNA TGTGCAACTCGATTAGTATACAGGGGCAGCACTGAAGCTTTCTTT.

This clone was detected only a few times. The CDR3 DNA reads as TGTGCCAGCAGCTTGGTGGCTAGTGCCTACGAGCAGTACTTC. This sequence encodes CASSLVASAYEQYF. The chain carries TRBV5-5 and TRBJ2-7; D not certain. Germline V gives CDR1 SGHKS, CDR2 YYEKEE (reference sequence). CDR3 length equals 14 residues. Trimming pared 0 bases from V and 2 bases from J, leaving 9 bases between.

The V call is TRBV28, the J call TRBJ1-4, with 9 bases that match TRBD1. The junction had 3 bases not matched to a gene; V was cut back by 5 bases and J by 5 bases. The CDR3 sequence is 14 residues long. Germline CDR1 reads MDHEN; CDR2 reads SYDVKM. This CDR3 is CASSQGQGNEKLFF. CDR3 sequence (DNA): TGTGCCAGCAGTCAAGGACAGGGGAATGAAAAACTGTTTTTT. Supplemented by reference TRBV28 and TRBJ1-4, the full variable domain reads DVKVTQSSRYLVKRTGEKVFLECVQDMDHENMFWYRQDPGLGLRLIYFSYDVKMKEKGDIPEGYSVSREKKERFSLILESASTNQTSMYLCASSQGQGNEKLFFGSGTQLSVL.

This chain connects TRBV23-1 to TRBJ1-2; D unresolved. TRBV23-1 is sorted into the ORF group, with uncertain function. With 0 bases removed from V and 2 bases from J, the gap between germline ends came to 13 bases. This CDR3 is built from 16 residues. The CDR3 DNA sequence: TGCGCCAGCAGTCAATCCTGCAGGTTCAACAACTATGGCTACACCTTC. This translates into CASSQSCRFNNYGYTF.

Comment on this clone: The same CDR3 is also encoded by other DNA sequences in this sample. The chain recombines TRBV12-3 or TRBV12-4 with TRBJ2-1; 9 bases align to TRBD1. The V segment lost 3 bases and the J segment 7 bases; nucleotides outside the gene matches: 1. The CDR3 is 13 amino acids. The CDR3 DNA is TGTGCCAGCAGTTTGGGACAGGGAAATGAGCAGTTCTTC. Its translation: CASSLGQGNEQFF.

The J gene is TRBJ1-6, the V gene TRBV9; perhaps TRBD1 as D (5 bases). The CDR3 loop spans 15 amino acids. Germline-derived CDR1 and CDR2 are SGDLS and YYNGEE. The V end was cut by 0 bases, the J end by 9 bases, with 13 bases between. As DNA, the CDR3 is TGTGCCAGCAGCGTAGGGTCAGGGATTGGTTCACCCCTCCACTTT. This translates into CASSVGSGIGSPLHF.

This sequence joins TRBV4-1 and TRBJ2-7, with unresolved D. V was trimmed by 0 bases and J by 4 bases, leaving 13 bases between them. The CDR3 consists of 15 residues. Germline loops: CDR1 MGHRA, CDR2 YSYEKL. The DNA for the CDR3 is TGCGCCAGCAGCCAAGATCCCCTGGGCCATTACGAGCAGTACTTC. Its protein product is CASSQDPLGHYEQYF.

V and J are TRBV9 and TRBJ1-4; no clear D. Germline V gene sequence: CDR1 SGDLS, CDR2 YYNGEE. The germline V and J ends were trimmed by 3 bases and 5 bases, with 17 bases remaining between them. The CDR3 spans 16 residues. The CDR3 sequence: CASSEDPGNRNEKLFF. CDR3 nucleotides: TGTGCCAGCAGCGAAGACCCGGGAAACCGAAATGAAAAACTGTTTTTT.

The rearrangement joins TRBV6-4 to TRBJ2-2; TRBD1 might be the D (5 bases). The CDR3 extends over 15 amino acids. Germline loops: CDR1 MRHNA, CDR2 SNTAGT. Trimming cost V 3 bases and J 3 bases, with 11 bases left between them. The CDR3 protein is CASSEGDRHTGELFF. DNA for the CDR3: TGTGCCAGCAGTGAAGGGGATCGTCACACCGGGGAGCTGTTTTTT.

The V gene is TRBV11-3, the J gene TRBJ1-4; weak D call: TRBD1 (5 bases). The ends were cut back, 4 bases at V and 0 bases at J, with 15 bases in the middle. Per the germline V gene, CDR1 is SGHNT and CDR2 is YENEEA. The CDR3 length is 17 residues. CDR3 protein: CASSSEDTATTNEKLFF. DNA for the CDR3: TGTGCCAGCAGCTCCGAGGACACAGCAACAACTAATGAAAAACTGTTTTTT.

This clone appeared once. V is TRBV4-2 and J is TRBJ2-3; 12 nucleotides match TRBD2. CDR1 LGHNA and CDR2 YNFKEQ come from the germline V gene. The CDR3 has 17 amino acids. Germline trimming cut 3 bases from V and 6 bases from J; bases unmatched to any gene: 10. The chain's CDR3 is CASSHELAGGLGDTQYF. For the CDR3, the DNA is TGTGCCAGCAGCCACGAGCTAGCGGGGGGGCTCGGGGATACGCAGTATTTT.

This chain connects TRBV7-6 to TRBJ2-5; TRBD2 agrees at 7 bases. Germline CDR1 is SGHVS and CDR2 is FNYEAQ. V was pared by 5 bases and J by 5 bases, with 17 bases of the junction left unmatched. The CDR3 covers 17 residues. The CDR3 coding sequence is TGTGCCAGCAGCCAAGACAACCGGGCCACGGGGGGTGAGACCCAGTACTTC. As protein: CASSQDNRATGGETQYF.